This T cell receptor (beta chain) comes out of a study of T-cell reconstitution after alpha-beta-depleted transplantation in children. Germline CDR1 MNHEY, CDR2 SVGEGT. This CDR3 spans 15 amino acids. Unmatched junction bases numbered 11, after V lost 4 bases and J lost 7 bases. This sample's TCRbeta library carried unique molecular identifier barcodes. MiXCR, applied by TCRdb to the PCR reads, yields one record per CDR3 protein. Among approximately 510,000 distinct CDR3 sequences listed, around 20% were seen once. V usage is TRBV6-2 or TRBV6-3 and J usage is TRBJ2-7; the match to TRBD1 covers 9 bases. The sequencing used PBMCs from the stem cell graft donor, collected from the stem cell graft. This TCR was sampled from a human donor who donated a stem cell graft to a child with acute lymphoblastic leukemia. The CDR3: CASSFLRDRVMEQYF. DNA for the CDR3: TGTGCCAGCAGTTTCCTCCGGGACAGGGTGATGGAGCAGTACTTC.